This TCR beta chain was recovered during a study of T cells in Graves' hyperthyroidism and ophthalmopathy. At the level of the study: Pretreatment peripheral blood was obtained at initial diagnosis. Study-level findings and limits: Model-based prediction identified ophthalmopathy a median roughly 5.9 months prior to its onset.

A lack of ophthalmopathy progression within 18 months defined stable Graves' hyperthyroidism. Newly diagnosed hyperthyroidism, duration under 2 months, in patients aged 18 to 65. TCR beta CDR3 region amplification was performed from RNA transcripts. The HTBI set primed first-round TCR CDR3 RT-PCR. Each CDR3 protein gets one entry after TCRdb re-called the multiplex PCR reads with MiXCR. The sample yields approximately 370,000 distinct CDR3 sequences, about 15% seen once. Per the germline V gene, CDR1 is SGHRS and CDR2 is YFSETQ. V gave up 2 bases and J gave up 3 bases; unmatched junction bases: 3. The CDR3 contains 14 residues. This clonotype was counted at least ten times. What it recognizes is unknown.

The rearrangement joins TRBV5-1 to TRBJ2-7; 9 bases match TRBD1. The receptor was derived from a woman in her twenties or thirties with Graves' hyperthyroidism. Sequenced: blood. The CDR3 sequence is CASSFQDRGYEQYF. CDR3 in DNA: TGCGCCAGCAGCTTTCAGGACAGGGGCTACGAGCAGTACTTC. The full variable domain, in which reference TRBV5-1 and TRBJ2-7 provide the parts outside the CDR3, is KAGVTQTPRYLIKTRGQQVTLSCSPISGHRSVSWYQQTPGQGLQFLFEYFSETQRNKGNFPGRFSGRQFSNSRSEMNVSTLELGDSALYLCASSFQDRGYEQYFGPGTRLTVT.